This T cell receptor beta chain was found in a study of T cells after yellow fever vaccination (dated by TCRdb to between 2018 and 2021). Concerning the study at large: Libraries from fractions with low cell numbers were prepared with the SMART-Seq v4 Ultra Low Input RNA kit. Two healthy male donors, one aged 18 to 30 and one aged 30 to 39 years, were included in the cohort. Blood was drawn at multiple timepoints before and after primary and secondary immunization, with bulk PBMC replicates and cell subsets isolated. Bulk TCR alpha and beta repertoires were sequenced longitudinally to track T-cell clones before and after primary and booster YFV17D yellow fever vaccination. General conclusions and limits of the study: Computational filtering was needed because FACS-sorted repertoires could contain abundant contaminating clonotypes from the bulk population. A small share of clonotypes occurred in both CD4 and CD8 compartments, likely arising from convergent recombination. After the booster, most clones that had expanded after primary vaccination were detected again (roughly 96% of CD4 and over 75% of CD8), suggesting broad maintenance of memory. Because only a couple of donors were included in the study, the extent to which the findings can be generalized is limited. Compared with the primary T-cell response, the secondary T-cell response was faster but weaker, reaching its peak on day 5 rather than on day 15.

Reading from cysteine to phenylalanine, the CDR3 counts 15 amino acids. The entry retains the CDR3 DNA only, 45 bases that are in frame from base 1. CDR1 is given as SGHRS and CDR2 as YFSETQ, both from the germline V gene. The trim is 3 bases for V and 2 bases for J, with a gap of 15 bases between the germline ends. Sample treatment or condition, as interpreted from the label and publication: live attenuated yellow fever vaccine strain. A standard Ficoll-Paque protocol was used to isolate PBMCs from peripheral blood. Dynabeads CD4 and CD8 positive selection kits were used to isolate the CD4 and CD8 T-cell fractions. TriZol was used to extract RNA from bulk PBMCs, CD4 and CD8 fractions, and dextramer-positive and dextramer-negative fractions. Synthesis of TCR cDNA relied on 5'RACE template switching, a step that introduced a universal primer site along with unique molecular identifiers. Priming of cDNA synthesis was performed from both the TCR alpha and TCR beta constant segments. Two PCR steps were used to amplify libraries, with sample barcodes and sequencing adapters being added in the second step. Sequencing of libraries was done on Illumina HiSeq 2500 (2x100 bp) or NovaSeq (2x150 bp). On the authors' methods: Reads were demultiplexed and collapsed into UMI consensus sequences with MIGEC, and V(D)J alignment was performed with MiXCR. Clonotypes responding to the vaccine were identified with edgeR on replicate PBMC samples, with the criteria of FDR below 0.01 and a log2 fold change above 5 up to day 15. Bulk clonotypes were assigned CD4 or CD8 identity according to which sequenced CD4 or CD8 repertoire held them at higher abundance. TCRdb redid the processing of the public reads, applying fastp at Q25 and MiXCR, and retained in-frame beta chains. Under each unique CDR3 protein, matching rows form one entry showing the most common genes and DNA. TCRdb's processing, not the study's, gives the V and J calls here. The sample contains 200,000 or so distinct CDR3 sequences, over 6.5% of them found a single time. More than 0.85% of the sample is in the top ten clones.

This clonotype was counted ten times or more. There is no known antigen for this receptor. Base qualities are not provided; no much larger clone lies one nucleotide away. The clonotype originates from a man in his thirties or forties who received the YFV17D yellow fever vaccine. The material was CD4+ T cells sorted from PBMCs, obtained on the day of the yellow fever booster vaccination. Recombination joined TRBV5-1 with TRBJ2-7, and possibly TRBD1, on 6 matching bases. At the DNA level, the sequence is TGCGCCAGCAGCTACAACAGGGCACGTACCTACGAGCAGTACTTC. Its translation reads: CASSYNRARTYEQYF.